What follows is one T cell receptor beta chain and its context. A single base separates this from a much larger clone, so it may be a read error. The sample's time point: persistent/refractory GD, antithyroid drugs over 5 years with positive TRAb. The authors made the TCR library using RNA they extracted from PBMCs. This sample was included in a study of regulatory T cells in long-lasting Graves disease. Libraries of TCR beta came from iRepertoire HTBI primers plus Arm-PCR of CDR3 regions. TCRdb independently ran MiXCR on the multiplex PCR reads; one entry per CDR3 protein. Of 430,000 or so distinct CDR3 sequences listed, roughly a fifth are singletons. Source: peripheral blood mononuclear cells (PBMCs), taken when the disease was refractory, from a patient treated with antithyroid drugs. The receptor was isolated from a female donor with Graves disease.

The CDR3 DNA is TGTGCCAGCAGCTTTACAGGGGCTGGCGAAAAACTGTTTTTT. Protein sequence: CASSFTGAGEKLFF. The chain is built from TRBV7-2 and TRBJ1-4; the match to TRBD1 covers 7 bases. Trimming took 3 bases from V and 8 from J; bases not matched to a gene: 6. The CDR3 loop spans 14 amino acids. Germline CDR1 and CDR2: SGHTA and FQGNSA.